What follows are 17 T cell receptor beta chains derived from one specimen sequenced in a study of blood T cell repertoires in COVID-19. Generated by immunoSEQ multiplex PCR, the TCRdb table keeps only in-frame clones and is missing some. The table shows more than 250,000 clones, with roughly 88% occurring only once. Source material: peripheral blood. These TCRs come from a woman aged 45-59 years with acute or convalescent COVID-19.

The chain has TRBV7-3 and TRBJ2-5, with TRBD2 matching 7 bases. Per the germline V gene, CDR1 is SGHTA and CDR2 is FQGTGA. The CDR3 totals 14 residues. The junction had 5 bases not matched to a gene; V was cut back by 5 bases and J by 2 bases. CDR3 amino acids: CASSHDGGQETQYF. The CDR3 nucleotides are TGTGCCAGCAGCCATGACGGGGGGCAAGAGACCCAGTACTTC.

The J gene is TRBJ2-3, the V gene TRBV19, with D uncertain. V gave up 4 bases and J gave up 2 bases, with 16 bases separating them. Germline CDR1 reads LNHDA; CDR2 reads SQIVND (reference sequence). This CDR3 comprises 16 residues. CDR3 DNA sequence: TGTGCCAGTAGTACAGGCAGGCTTCGAGTCACAGATACGCAGTATTTT. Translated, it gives CASSTGRLRVTDTQYF.

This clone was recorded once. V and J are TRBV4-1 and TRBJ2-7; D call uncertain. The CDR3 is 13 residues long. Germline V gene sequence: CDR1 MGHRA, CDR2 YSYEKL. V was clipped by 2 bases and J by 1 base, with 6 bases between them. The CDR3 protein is CASSQSRSYEQYF. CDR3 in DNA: TGCGCCAGCAGCCAATCCAGGTCCTACGAGCAGTACTTC.

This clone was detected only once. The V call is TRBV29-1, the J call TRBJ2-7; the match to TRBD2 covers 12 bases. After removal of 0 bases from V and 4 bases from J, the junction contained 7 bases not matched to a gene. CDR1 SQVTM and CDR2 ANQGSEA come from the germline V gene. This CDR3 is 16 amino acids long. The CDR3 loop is CSVEDPTSGSRYEQYF. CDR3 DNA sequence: TGCAGCGTTGAAGATCCGACTAGCGGGAGTCGTTACGAGCAGTACTTC.

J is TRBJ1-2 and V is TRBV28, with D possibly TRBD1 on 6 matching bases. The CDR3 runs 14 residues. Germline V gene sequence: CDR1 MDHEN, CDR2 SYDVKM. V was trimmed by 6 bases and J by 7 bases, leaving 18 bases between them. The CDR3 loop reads CASREFGQPSGYTF. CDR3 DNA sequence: TGTGCCAGCAGAGAATTCGGACAGCCTAGTGGCTACACCTTC.

This CDR3 is CASSTSGRETQYF. The CDR3 DNA reads as TGTGCCAGCAGCACGAGCGGGAGGGAGACCCAGTACTTC. V is TRBV11-1 and J is TRBJ2-5, with 9 bases identical to TRBD2. V lost 5 bases, J lost 5 bases, and 3 bases stayed unmatched. In germline, CDR1 is SGHAT, CDR2 FQDESV (reference sequence). The CDR3 is 13 residues long.

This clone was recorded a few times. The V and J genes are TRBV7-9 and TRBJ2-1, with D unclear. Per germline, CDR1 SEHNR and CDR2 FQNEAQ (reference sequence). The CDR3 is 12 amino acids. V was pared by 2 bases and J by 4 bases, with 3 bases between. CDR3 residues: CASSLQYNEQFF. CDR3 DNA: TGTGCCAGCAGCTTACAGTACAATGAGCAGTTCTTC. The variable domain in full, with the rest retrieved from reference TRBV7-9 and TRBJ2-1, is DTGVSQNPRHKITKRGQNVTFRCDPISEHNRLYWYRQTLGQGPEFLTYFQNEAQLEKSRLLSDRFSAERPKGSFSTLEIQRTEQGDSAMYLCASSLQYNEQFFGPGTRLTVL.

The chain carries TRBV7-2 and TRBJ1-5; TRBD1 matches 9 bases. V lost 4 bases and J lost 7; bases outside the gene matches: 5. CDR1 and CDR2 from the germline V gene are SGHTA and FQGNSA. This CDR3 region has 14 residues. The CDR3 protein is CASSSGTGSQPQHF. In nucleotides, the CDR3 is TGTGCCAGCAGCTCGGGGACAGGGAGCCAGCCCCAGCATTTT.

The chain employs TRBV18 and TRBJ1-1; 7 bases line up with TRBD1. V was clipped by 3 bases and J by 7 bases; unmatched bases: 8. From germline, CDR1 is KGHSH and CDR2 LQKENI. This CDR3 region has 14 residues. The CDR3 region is CASSPNTGVLEAFF. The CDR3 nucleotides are TGTGCCAGCTCACCTAACACAGGGGTACTTGAAGCTTTCTTT.

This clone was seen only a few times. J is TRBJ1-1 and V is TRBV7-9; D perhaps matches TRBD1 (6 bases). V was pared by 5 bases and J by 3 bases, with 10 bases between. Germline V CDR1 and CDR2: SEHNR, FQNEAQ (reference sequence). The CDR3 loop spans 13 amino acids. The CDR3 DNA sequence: TGTGCCAGCAGCACTTGGACAGACACTGAAGCTTTCTTT. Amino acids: CASSTWTDTEAFF.

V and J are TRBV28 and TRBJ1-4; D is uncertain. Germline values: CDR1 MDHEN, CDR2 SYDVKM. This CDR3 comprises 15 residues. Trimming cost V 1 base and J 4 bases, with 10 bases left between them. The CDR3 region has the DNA TGTGCCAGCAGTTTATCGGGGTCGGGTAATGAAAAACTGTTTTTT. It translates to CASSLSGSGNEKLFF.

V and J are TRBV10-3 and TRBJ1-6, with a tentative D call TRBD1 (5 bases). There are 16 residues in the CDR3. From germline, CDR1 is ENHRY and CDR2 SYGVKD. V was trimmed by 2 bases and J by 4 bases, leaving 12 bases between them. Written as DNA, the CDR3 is TGTGCCATCAGTGAGCCCCTAACAGGATATAATTCACCCCTCCACTTT. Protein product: CAISEPLTGYNSPLHF.

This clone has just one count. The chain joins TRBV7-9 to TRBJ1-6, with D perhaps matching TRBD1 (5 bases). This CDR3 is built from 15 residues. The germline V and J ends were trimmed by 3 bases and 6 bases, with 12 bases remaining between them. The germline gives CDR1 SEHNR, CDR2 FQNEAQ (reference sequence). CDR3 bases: TGTGCCAGCAGCTTGATTGGGGGGACTAATTCACCCCTCCACTTT. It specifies CASSLIGGTNSPLHF.

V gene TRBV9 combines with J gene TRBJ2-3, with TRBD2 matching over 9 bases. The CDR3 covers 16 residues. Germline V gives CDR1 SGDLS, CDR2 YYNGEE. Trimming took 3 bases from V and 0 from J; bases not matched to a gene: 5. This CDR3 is CASSAHLAGSTDTQYF. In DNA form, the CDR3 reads TGTGCCAGCAGCGCCCACCTAGCGGGGAGCACAGATACGCAGTATTTT.

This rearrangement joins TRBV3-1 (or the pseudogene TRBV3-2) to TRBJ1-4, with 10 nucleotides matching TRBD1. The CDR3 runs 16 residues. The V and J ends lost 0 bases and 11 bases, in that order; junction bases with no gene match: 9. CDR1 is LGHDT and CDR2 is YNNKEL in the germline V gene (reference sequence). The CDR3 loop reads CASSQDPGQGRLKLFF. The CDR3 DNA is TGTGCCAGCAGCCAAGATCCGGGACAGGGGCGATTGAAACTGTTTTTT.

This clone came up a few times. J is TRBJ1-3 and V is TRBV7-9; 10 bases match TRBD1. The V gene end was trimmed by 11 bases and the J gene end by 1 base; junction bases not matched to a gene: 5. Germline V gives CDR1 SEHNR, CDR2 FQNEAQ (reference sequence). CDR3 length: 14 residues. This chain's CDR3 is CASGTGVSGNTIYF. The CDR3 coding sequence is TGTGCCTCCGGGACAGGGGTTTCTGGAAACACCATATATTTT.

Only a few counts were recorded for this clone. The CDR3 here is CASSPGGSGANVLTF. The CDR3 bases are TGTGCCAGCAGCCCCGGGGGCTCTGGGGCCAACGTCCTGACTTTC. The chain combines TRBV7-3 with TRBJ2-6; TRBD2 is a possible D gene (6 bases). Germline-derived CDR1 and CDR2 are SGHTA and FQGTGA. The CDR3 has 15 residues. V was trimmed by 5 bases and J by 0 bases, leaving 8 bases between them.